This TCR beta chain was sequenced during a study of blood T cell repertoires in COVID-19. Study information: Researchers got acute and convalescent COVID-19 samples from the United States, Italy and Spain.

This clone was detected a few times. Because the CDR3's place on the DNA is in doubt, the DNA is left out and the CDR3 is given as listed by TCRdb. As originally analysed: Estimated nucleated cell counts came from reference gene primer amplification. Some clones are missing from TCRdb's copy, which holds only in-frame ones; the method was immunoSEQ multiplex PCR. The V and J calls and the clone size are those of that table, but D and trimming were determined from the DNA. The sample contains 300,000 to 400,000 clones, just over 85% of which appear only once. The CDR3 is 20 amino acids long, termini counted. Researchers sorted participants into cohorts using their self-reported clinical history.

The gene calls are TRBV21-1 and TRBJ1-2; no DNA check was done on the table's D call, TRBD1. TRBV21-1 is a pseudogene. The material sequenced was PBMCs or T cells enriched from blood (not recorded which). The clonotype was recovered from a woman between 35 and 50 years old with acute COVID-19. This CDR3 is CASSKRVVGTGAPPNYGYTF.